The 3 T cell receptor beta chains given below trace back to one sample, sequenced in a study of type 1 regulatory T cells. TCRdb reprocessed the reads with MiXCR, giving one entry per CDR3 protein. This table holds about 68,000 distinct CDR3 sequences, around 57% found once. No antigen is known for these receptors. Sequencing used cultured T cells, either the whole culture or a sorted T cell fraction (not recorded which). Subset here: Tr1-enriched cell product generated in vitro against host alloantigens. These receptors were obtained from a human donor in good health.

CDR3 DNA sequence: TGTGCCAGTAGTCCCAGGGTCGGTGAGACCCAGTACTTC. Its translation is CASSPRVGETQYF. The genes are TRBV19 and TRBJ2-5; weak D call: TRBD1 (5 bases). The CDR3 is 13 amino acids. V dropped 5 bases and J dropped 5 bases, with 12 bases sitting between them. Per the germline V gene, CDR1 is LNHDA and CDR2 is SQIVND (reference sequence).

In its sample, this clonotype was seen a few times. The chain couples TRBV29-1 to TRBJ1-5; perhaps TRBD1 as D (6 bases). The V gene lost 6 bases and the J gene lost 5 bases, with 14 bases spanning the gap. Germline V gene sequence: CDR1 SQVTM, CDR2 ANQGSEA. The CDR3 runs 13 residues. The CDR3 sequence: CSVSDSGDQPQHF. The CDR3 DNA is TGCAGCGTATCGGACAGTGGGGATCAGCCCCAGCATTTT.

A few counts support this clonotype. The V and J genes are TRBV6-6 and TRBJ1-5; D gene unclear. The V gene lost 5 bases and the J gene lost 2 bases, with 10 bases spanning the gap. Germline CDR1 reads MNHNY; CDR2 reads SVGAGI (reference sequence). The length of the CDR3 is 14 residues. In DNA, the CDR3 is TGTGCCAGCAGTACGCTAGACGGCAATCAGCCCCAGCATTTT. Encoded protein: CASSTLDGNQPQHF.